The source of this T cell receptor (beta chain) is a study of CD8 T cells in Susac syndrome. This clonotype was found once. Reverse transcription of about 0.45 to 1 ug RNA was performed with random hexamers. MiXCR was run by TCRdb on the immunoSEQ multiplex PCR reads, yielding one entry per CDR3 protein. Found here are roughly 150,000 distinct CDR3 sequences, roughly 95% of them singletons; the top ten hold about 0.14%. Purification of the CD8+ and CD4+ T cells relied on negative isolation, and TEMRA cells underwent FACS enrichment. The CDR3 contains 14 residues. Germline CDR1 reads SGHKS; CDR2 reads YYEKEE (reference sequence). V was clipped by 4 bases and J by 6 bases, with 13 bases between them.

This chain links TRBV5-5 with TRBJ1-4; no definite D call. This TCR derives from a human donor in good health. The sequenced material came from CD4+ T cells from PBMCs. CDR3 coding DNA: TGTGCCAGCAGCCGCTATGGGTCGGATGAAAAACTGTTTTTT. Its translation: CASSRYGSDEKLFF.